The sequence of this T cell receptor (beta chain) was determined in a study of lymphopenia after photon versus proton radiotherapy. Findings and caveats of the study: Relative stability marked proton patients; photon patients lost diversity and naive cells. After lymphocyte nadir, photon-treated repertoires showed oligoclonal expansion, especially CD8+ Temra. In patients who died, overall survival fell as post-nadir TCR diversity dropped more. Better survival with proton therapy was suggested as possible, not demonstrated.

A remark on this clone: What it recognizes is unknown.

Clones were read by immunoSEQ multiplex PCR, and TCRdb kept only the in-frame ones, dropping some. The table includes 25,000 to 35,000 clones, nearly 95% detected once. Sequenced material: peripheral blood, taken from a patient treated with photon-based radiotherapy. The TCR originated in a woman aged 45-59 years with cholangiocarcinoma.

The CDR3 spells CASSFLASPKNEQFF. CDR3 nucleotides: TGCGCCAGCAGCTTTCTAGCGAGTCCCAAGAATGAGCAGTTCTTC. This chain links TRBV5-1 with TRBJ2-1, with D possibly TRBD2 on 6 matching bases. Germline V gives CDR1 SGHRS, CDR2 YFSETQ. This CDR3 contains 15 residues. With 2 bases removed from V and 7 bases from J, the gap between germline ends came to 16 bases.